One sample yielded the 18 T cell receptor beta chains listed below, sequenced in a study of Ad26.COV2.S vaccination and SARS-CoV-2 variants. The sample's treatment: approximately 18 received Ad26.COV2.S at low or high dose, single or two shots; a few received placebo; per-sample allocation not given. Day 63 after the first vaccine or placebo injection was the time point for sampling. Generated by immunoSEQ multiplex PCR, the TCRdb table keeps only in-frame clones and is missing some. There are about 440,000 clones in the sample; about 90% occur only once, and approximately 4.5% lies in the top ten. The sequenced sample was peripheral blood, obtained in a trial of Ad26.COV2.S vaccine versus placebo. The receptor set was obtained from a person between 18 and 65 years old who received the Ad26.COV2.S COVID-19 vaccine or a placebo.

Concerning this clone: Distinct nucleotide sequences in the sample also encode this CDR3. The chain couples TRBV28 to TRBJ1-2; D is undetermined. Germline V gene sequence: CDR1 MDHEN, CDR2 SYDVKM. The V end was cut by 5 bases, the J end by 0 bases, with 7 bases between. This CDR3 is 13 amino acids long. The CDR3, as DNA: TGTGCCAGCAGTCCCCCAGCTAACTATGGCTACACCTTC. This codes for CASSPPANYGYTF.

The chain combines TRBV4-2 with TRBJ1-6; TRBD1 agrees at 10 bases. The CDR3 runs 20 residues. J gave up 0 bases and V 0 bases, and 8 bases lay outside the gene matches. CDR1 and CDR2 (germline): LGHNA, YNFKEQ. DNA for the CDR3: TGTGCCAGCAGCCAAGATCAAGGACAGGGGGGAAGCTCCTATAATTCACCCCTCCACTTT. Protein: CASSQDQGQGGSSYNSPLHF.

This rearrangement joins TRBV18 to TRBJ2-7; 11 nucleotides match TRBD1. CDR3 length equals 16 residues. CDR1 KGHSH and CDR2 LQKENI come from the germline V gene. The V and J ends lost 3 bases and 5 bases, in that order; junction bases with no gene match: 9. In DNA, the CDR3 is TGTGCCAGCTCACCCCCAGGACAGGGGGCAATAAACGAGCAGTACTTC. Protein product: CASSPPGQGAINEQYF.

The gene calls are TRBV23-1 and TRBJ2-7, with D hard to call. TRBV23-1 falls under the ORF class, with uncertain function. The CDR3 is 13 residues long. Trimming stripped 5 bases from V and 1 base from J, with 9 bases between. The CDR3 DNA sequence: TGCGCCAGCAGTGTCCAGGAGTCCTACGAGCAGTACTTC. This sequence encodes CASSVQESYEQYF.

The rearrangement joins TRBV9 to TRBJ2-1; tentatively, D is TRBD2 (6 bases). This CDR3 comprises 15 residues. Per germline, CDR1 SGDLS and CDR2 YYNGEE. Trimming shortened V by 0 bases and J by 6 bases, and 13 bases separated the two germline ends. The CDR3 region is CASSVGSGDFNEQFF. The DNA of the CDR3 is TGTGCCAGCAGCGTAGGTTCGGGAGATTTCAATGAGCAGTTCTTC.

V and J are TRBV14 and TRBJ1-1; D gene uncertain. V lost 4 bases and J 1 base, leaving 25 bases between the germline ends. The germline V gene encodes CDR1 SGHDN and CDR2 FVKESK. The CDR3 consists of 19 residues. The CDR3 sequence: CASSLLSIASGNANTEAFF. The DNA for the CDR3 is TGTGCCAGCAGCCTTCTATCGATAGCCTCTGGGAACGCGAACACTGAAGCTTTCTTT.

This sequence joins TRBV3-1 (or the pseudogene TRBV3-2) and TRBJ2-1, with D tentatively TRBD1 or TRBD2 (6 bases each). V gave up 2 bases and J gave up 14 bases, with 22 bases separating them. CDR1 and CDR2 from the germline V gene are LGHDT and YNNKEL (reference sequence). The CDR3 contains 15 residues. The CDR3 DNA reads as TGTGCCAGCAGCCAAAAGGGGAACGGAGCCGGGGGCGAGTTCTTC. Translated: CASSQKGNGAGGEFF.

This sequence joins TRBV30 and TRBJ2-5; 7 nucleotides line up with TRBD1. Trimming cost V 3 bases and J 7 bases; bases outside gene matches: 11. CDR1 GTSNPN and CDR2 SVGIG come from the germline V gene (reference sequence). There are 14 residues in the CDR3. The CDR3 region is CAWSETGFLVTQYF. CDR3 sequence (DNA): TGTGCCTGGAGCGAGACAGGGTTCTTGGTGACCCAGTACTTC. Full variable domain (outside the CDR3, taken from reference TRBV30 and TRBJ2-5): SQTIHQWPATLVQPVGSPLSLECTVEGTSNPNLYWYRQAAGRGLQLLFYSVGIGQISSEVPQNLSASRPQDRQFILSSKKLLLSDSGFYLCAWSETGFLVTQYFGPGTRLLVL.

The rearrangement links TRBV5-1 to TRBJ2-6; perhaps TRBD1 as D (5 bases). With 4 bases removed from V and 2 bases from J, the gap between germline ends came to 7 bases. This CDR3 spans 14 amino acids. Germline loops: CDR1 SGHRS, CDR2 YFSETQ. The CDR3 nucleotides are TGCGCCAGCAGCAAGACAGCTGGGGCCAACGTCCTGACTTTC. Translating gives CASSKTAGANVLTF.

This chain uses TRBV10-3 with TRBJ1-1; D unresolved. The CDR3 is made up of 11 amino acids. Germline CDR1 ENHRY, CDR2 SYGVKD. The germline V and J ends were trimmed by 7 bases and 5 bases, with 8 bases remaining between them. DNA for the CDR3: TGTGCCATCAAAAGGGAGACTGAAGCTTTCTTT. It codes for CAIKRETEAFF.

The rearrangement links TRBV18 to TRBJ1-1; unclear D gene. Trimming took off 2 bases at V and 0 bases at J, with 10 bases between the two ends. CDR1 and CDR2 from the germline V gene are KGHSH and LQKENI. There are 15 residues in the CDR3. The CDR3: CASSPSFSMNTEAFF. DNA for the CDR3: TGTGCCAGCTCACCAAGTTTCTCCATGAACACTGAAGCTTTCTTT.

The chain couples TRBV6-2 or TRBV6-3 to TRBJ2-2; 8 nucleotides line up with TRBD1. In germline, CDR1 is MNHEY, CDR2 SVGEGT. Germline trimming cut 0 bases from V and 2 bases from J; bases unmatched to any gene: 5. This CDR3 has 17 residues. The CDR3 DNA reads TGTGCCAGCAGTTACTCCGGCAGGGGGCTAAACACCGGGGAGCTGTTTTTT. Its translation is CASSYSGRGLNTGELFF.

V and J are TRBV5-4 and TRBJ2-1, with a tentative D call TRBD1 (5 bases). Germline V gene lookup returns CDR1 SGHNT and CDR2 YYREEE (reference sequence). Between the trimmed V and J ends, which lost 0 bases and 4 bases, there was a span of 17 bases. CDR3 length equals 17 residues. The CDR3 DNA reads as TGTGCCAGCAGCTTGGGGGGCGCAAGTCTTTATTACAATGAGCAGTTCTTC. It codes for CASSLGGASLYYNEQFF. Full variable domain (remainder filled in from reference TRBV5-4 and TRBJ2-1): ETGVTQSPTHLIKTRGQQVTLRCSSQSGHNTVSWYQQALGQGPQFIFQYYREEENGRGNFPPRFSGLQFPNYSSELNVNALELDDSALYLCASSLGGASLYYNEQFFGPGTRLTVL.

The V call is TRBV3-1 (or the pseudogene TRBV3-2), the J call TRBJ2-1; 8 bases map to TRBD2. CDR3 size: 16 residues. V dropped 1 base and J dropped 8; count of bases not matched to a gene: 10. Germline V gene lookup returns CDR1 LGHDT and CDR2 YNNKEL (reference sequence). The CDR3 DNA reads TGTGCCAGCAGCCAAGCTCTCGGGACTAGTGGAGATGAGCAGTTCTTC. It yields the protein CASSQALGTSGDEQFF.

The chain has TRBV9 and TRBJ2-1; 11 bases are a match to TRBD2. CDR1 SGDLS and CDR2 YYNGEE come from the germline V gene. The CDR3 is 12 residues long. Trimming cost V 3 bases and J 15 bases; bases outside gene matches: 5. CDR3 protein: CASSASGRNMFF. CDR3 nucleotides: TGTGCCAGCAGCGCTAGCGGGAGGAATATGTTCTTC.

The chain has TRBV19 and TRBJ1-5; no clear D gene. CDR3 length equals 15 residues. Per the germline V gene, CDR1 is LNHDA and CDR2 is SQIVND (reference sequence). Trimming took off 6 bases at V and 0 bases at J, with 12 bases between the two ends. The CDR3 DNA sequence: TGTGCCAGTAGCAACAGCTTCAATAGCAATCAGCCCCAGCATTTT. Translating gives CASSNSFNSNQPQHF.

This chain links TRBV4-3 with TRBJ1-6, with 7 nucleotides matching TRBD1. This CDR3 has 14 amino acids. Germline CDR1 reads LGHNA; CDR2 reads YSLEER. V shed 1 base, J shed 15 bases, and the junction held 9 bases outside the gene matches. Written as DNA, the CDR3 is TGCGCCAGCAGCCAAGGGACAGGCCCTTTAGACCTCCACTTT. It codes for CASSQGTGPLDLHF.

The chain uses TRBV28 and TRBJ1-1; D is ambiguous. The CDR3 is 16 residues long. The ends were cut back, 3 bases at V and 1 base at J, with 15 bases in the middle. Germline V CDR1 and CDR2: MDHEN, SYDVKM. The CDR3 region has the DNA TGTGCCAGCAGTTTGAACCTGGGAGGTAGGAACACTGAAGCTTTCTTT. This codes for CASSLNLGGRNTEAFF.